This entry lists 22 T cell receptor beta chains sequenced from one sample in a study of cytomegalovirus exposure and HLA in healthy donors. Primers included in the PCR were 60 Vbeta and 13 Jbeta primers. Only in-frame clones appear in the TCRdb table, and some are missing; sequencing was by immunoSEQ multiplex PCR. This repertoire shows about 160,000 clones, approximately 72% found once; its top ten account for under 2.5%. The sequenced material came from PBMCs. All receptors come from a female donor in good health and CMV-seronegative.

The CDR3, as DNA: TGTGCCAGCAGTGCGTTGTTAGGGGGCGAGCAGTACTTC. This encodes CASSALLGGEQYF. The V and J genes are TRBV2 and TRBJ2-7, with D maybe TRBD1 (6 bases). Germline CDR1 is SNHLY and CDR2 is FYNNEI. Trimming stripped 4 bases from V and 6 bases from J, with 13 bases between. This CDR3 has 13 amino acids.

The CDR3 DNA reads as TGCGCCAGCAGCCCTGGTCTCGGGGGGCGCGTTATCGGGGAGCTGTTTTTT. Protein sequence: CASSPGLGGRVIGELFF. V and J are TRBV4-1 and TRBJ2-2; tentative D call: TRBD2 (7 bases). The CDR3 is 17 amino acids. Germline V gene sequence: CDR1 MGHRA, CDR2 YSYEKL. Trimming removed 4 bases at V and 7 bases at J, with 22 bases between.

This chain uses TRBV7-3 with TRBJ2-5, with 9 bases fitting TRBD1. Germline CDR1 and CDR2: SGHTA and FQGTGA. The CDR3 totals 16 residues. V trimming: 5 bases; J trimming: 6 bases; junction bases outside the gene matches: 13. Here the CDR3 DNA reads TGTGCCAGCAGCCAAACAAGCGGGACAGGGATAAAGACCCAGTACTTC. Residues: CASSQTSGTGIKTQYF.

The V call is TRBV5-1, the J call TRBJ2-5, with D perhaps matching TRBD1 (6 bases). V gave up 5 bases and J gave up 4 bases, with 15 bases separating them. Germline V gene sequence: CDR1 SGHRS, CDR2 YFSETQ. The CDR3 totals 14 residues. DNA for the CDR3: TGCGCCAGCAGGCTGACAGGTGGGGGAGAGACCCAGTACTTC. It is translated as CASRLTGGGETQYF. The entire variable domain, with the rest obtained from reference TRBV5-1 and TRBJ2-5, is as follows: KAGVTQTPRYLIKTRGQQVTLSCSPISGHRSVSWYQQTPGQGLQFLFEYFSETQRNKGNFPGRFSGRQFSNSRSEMNVSTLELGDSALYLCASRLTGGGETQYFGPGTRLLVL.

The sample holds a few counts of this clone. The V and J genes are TRBV2 and TRBJ1-2, with 8 bases aligning to TRBD1. With 6 bases clipped from V and 6 bases from J, the junction kept 6 bases outside the gene matches. The CDR3 has 13 amino acids. The germline V gene has CDR1 SNHLY and CDR2 FYNNEI. DNA of the CDR3: TGTGCCAGCAGCGGGGACAGGAGCGATGGCTACACCTTC. It is translated as CASSGDRSDGYTF.

This chain uses TRBV7-8 with TRBJ1-2, with 10 nucleotides matching TRBD1. V lost 1 base to trimming and J lost 8 bases; unmatched junction nucleotides: 13. CDR3 length equals 17 residues. From germline, CDR1 is SGHVS and CDR2 FQNEAQ. The CDR3 sequence is CASSLDGWSGQGKGYTF. CDR3 coding DNA: TGTGCCAGCAGCTTAGACGGGTGGTCGGGACAGGGGAAAGGCTACACCTTC.

The chain couples TRBV29-1 to TRBJ2-7; 9 bases are a match to TRBD2. The ends lost 1 base at V and 3 bases at J; junction bases unmatched: 10. Germline loops: CDR1 SQVTM, CDR2 ANQGSEA. The length of the CDR3 is 16 residues. CDR3 amino acids: CSVEVWIAGDLYEQYF. CDR3 nucleotide sequence: TGCAGCGTTGAAGTTTGGATAGCGGGAGATCTCTACGAGCAGTACTTC.

This chain joins TRBV19 and TRBJ1-5; perhaps TRBD1 as D (5 bases). The CDR3 length is 14 residues. The V end lost 1 base, the J end lost 6 bases, and 10 bases lay between the germline ends. Germline V gene data show CDR1 as LNHDA and CDR2 as SQIVND (reference sequence). Here the CDR3 DNA reads TGTGCCAGTAGTATAGCCAGGGAAGGTCAGCCCCAGCATTTT. This sequence encodes CASSIAREGQPQHF.

V gene TRBV27 combines with J gene TRBJ2-7, with D maybe TRBD1 (6 bases). The CDR3 has 14 residues. V dropped 2 bases and J dropped 10 bases, with 18 bases sitting between them. Looked up from germline, CDR1 is MNHEY and CDR2 is SMNVEV (reference sequence). CDR3 DNA: TGTGCCAGCAGTTTACGAGTTGGGGCAGGGGAACAGTACTTC. Amino acid sequence: CASSLRVGAGEQYF.

The rearrangement joins TRBV5-1 to TRBJ1-1, with D unclear. Trimming removed 0 bases from V and 6 bases from J, with 12 bases in between. Germline V CDR1 and CDR2: SGHRS, YFSETQ. CDR3 length: 14 residues. Written as DNA, the CDR3 is TGCGCCAGCAGCTTGGCCGCGGGGTTCGCTGAAGCTTTCTTT. This encodes CASSLAAGFAEAFF.

The table lists this clone with a few counts. The chain joins TRBV19 to TRBJ2-1; 7 bases are a match to TRBD1. There are 18 residues in the CDR3. Germline-derived CDR1 and CDR2 are LNHDA and SQIVND (reference sequence). The V and J ends lost 10 bases and 4 bases, in that order; junction bases with no gene match: 22. DNA for the CDR3: TGTGCCACCTCTAACAGGGGAACCCCCTCCTCCTATTACAATGAGCAGTTCTTC. Protein sequence: CATSNRGTPSSYYNEQFF. Complete variable domain (other parts from reference TRBV19 and TRBJ2-1): DGGITQSPKYLFRKEGQNVTLSCEQNLNHDAMYWYRQDPGQGLRLIYYSQIVNDFQKGDIAEGYSVSREKKESFPLTVTSAQKNPTAFYLCATSNRGTPSSYYNEQFFGPGTRLTVL.

J is TRBJ1-3 and V is TRBV5-4, with TRBD1 as a possible D gene (5 bases). The germline CDR1 and CDR2 sequences are SGHNT and YYREEE (reference sequence). CDR3 size: 16 residues. V was cut by 0 bases and J by 0 bases, with 10 bases left in between. CDR3: CASSLGRGPSGNTIYF. In DNA form, the CDR3 reads TGTGCCAGCAGCTTGGGGAGGGGCCCCTCTGGAAACACCATATATTTT.

The V gene is TRBV27, the J gene TRBJ2-3; weak D call: TRBD2 (6 bases). V was cut by 3 bases and J by 8 bases, with 12 bases left in between. The CDR3 length is 13 residues. Germline V gives CDR1 MNHEY, CDR2 SMNVEV (reference sequence). Here the CDR3 reads CASSLGLGGTQYF. The CDR3 bases are TGTGCCAGCAGTTTGGGACTGGGCGGTACGCAGTATTTT.

This chain links TRBV7-6 with TRBJ2-3, with D perhaps TRBD2 (6 bases). The CDR3 spans 15 residues. Trimming took off 2 bases at V and 1 base at J, with 10 bases between the two ends. Per germline, CDR1 SGHVS and CDR2 FNYEAQ. This CDR3 is CASSLSPGGTDTQYF. CDR3 DNA sequence: TGTGCCAGCAGCTTAAGTCCGGGGGGCACAGATACGCAGTATTTT.

The V and J genes are TRBV5-4 and TRBJ2-1; 10 bases are shared with TRBD1. J gave up 4 bases and V 5 bases, and 6 bases lay outside the gene matches. The germline V gene has CDR1 SGHNT and CDR2 YYREEE (reference sequence). CDR3 size: 15 residues. DNA for the CDR3: TGTGCCAGCAGACCCGGGACAGGGGAATACAATGAGCAGTTCTTC. Protein: CASRPGTGEYNEQFF.

The sample holds one count of this clone. The chain joins TRBV9 to TRBJ2-3, with TRBD1 matching 7 bases. This CDR3 contains 14 residues. V trimming: 1 base; J trimming: 3 bases; junction bases outside the gene matches: 2. Germline-derived CDR1 and CDR2 are SGDLS and YYNGEE. The CDR3 DNA follows: TGTGCCAGCAGCGTAAGGGACAGTACAGATACGCAGTATTTT. It translates to CASSVRDSTDTQYF.

The J gene is TRBJ2-3, the V gene TRBV19; 7 bases align to TRBD1. CDR1 is LNHDA, CDR2 SQIVND, per germline (reference sequence). V shed 6 bases and J 2 bases; nucleotides not matched to a gene: 8. The CDR3 length is 15 residues. CDR3 sequence reads: CASSRQGVDTDTQYF. CDR3 bases: TGTGCCAGTAGCCGACAGGGAGTAGACACAGATACGCAGTATTTT.

This sequence joins TRBV5-1 and TRBJ2-3; the D is unclear. Germline CDR1 and CDR2: SGHRS and YFSETQ. The V and J ends lost 0 bases and 2 bases respectively, with 7 bases between them. The CDR3 sequence is 14 residues long. CDR3 nucleotide sequence: TGCGCCAGCAGCTTGGCCCGGGTCACAGATACGCAGTATTTT. This encodes CASSLARVTDTQYF.

This chain connects TRBV11-2 to TRBJ2-3; D possibly corresponds to TRBD1 (6 bases). The germline V gene encodes CDR1 SGHAT and CDR2 FQNNGV. The CDR3 covers 16 residues. Trimming shortened V by 1 base and J by 2 bases, and 13 bases separated the two germline ends. CDR3 loop: CASSLGWGLNTDTQYF. The DNA of the CDR3 is TGTGCCAGCAGCTTAGGCTGGGGGCTAAACACAGATACGCAGTATTTT.

The J gene is TRBJ2-2, the V gene TRBV6-1, with D uncertain. Germline V gene lookup returns CDR1 MNHNS and CDR2 SASEGT. Trimming shortened V by 1 base and J by 2 bases, and 14 bases separated the two germline ends. The CDR3 length is 17 residues. As DNA, the CDR3 is TGTGCCAGCAGTGAAGGTTCTCGGCGGCCAAACACCGGGGAGCTGTTTTTT. Encoded protein: CASSEGSRRPNTGELFF.

The chain combines TRBV5-1 with TRBJ2-1, with a possible D match to TRBD2 (5 bases). Trimming removed 5 bases at V and 0 bases at J, with 15 bases between. Germline-derived CDR1 and CDR2 are SGHRS and YFSETQ. The CDR3 length is 16 residues. The CDR3 sequence: CASSYQSGSSYNEQFF. CDR3 bases: TGCGCCAGCAGTTACCAGAGCGGAAGCTCCTACAATGAGCAGTTCTTC.

This chain joins TRBV10-3 and TRBJ1-2, with no clear D. The germline V gene encodes CDR1 ENHRY and CDR2 SYGVKD. The CDR3 is 12 residues long. Trimming removed 9 bases at V and 3 bases at J, with 11 bases between. The CDR3 region is CAINSVYYGYTF. Written as DNA, the CDR3 is TGTGCCATTAACAGTGTTTACTATGGCTACACCTTC.